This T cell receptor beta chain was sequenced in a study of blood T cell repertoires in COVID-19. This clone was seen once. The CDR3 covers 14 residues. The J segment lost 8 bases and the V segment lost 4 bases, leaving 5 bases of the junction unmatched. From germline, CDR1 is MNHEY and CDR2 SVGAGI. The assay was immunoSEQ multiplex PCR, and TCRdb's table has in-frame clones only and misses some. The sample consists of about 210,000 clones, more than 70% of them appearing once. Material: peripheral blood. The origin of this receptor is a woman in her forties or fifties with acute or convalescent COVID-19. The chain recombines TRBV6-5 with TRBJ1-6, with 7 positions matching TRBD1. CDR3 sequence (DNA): TGTGCCAGCAGTTCCGACAGGGCATATTCACCCCTCCACTTT. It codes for CASSSDRAYSPLHF.